This T cell receptor (beta chain) was captured by sequencing in a study of post-analysis software for immune sequencing data. Study overall: Relapsing-remitting, secondary progressive and progressive-relapsing multiple sclerosis courses were included. Study outcomes and limitations: A few TRBV segments appeared more often in patients than in controls, and TRBV5-6, TRBV5-1 and TRBV20-1 were among these. By F measure, samples from a shared preparation batch strongly co-clustered. Comparison with controls showed significantly lower normalized Chao1 diversity in multiple sclerosis patients.

V lost 3 bases and J lost 0, with 10 bases in between. The CDR3 has 15 amino acids. Germline lookup yields CDR1 SNHLY and CDR2 FYNNEI. Unique molecular identifiers were present in the TCR beta cDNA libraries. T cells, about 0.9 to 11 million of them, yielded approximately 500,000 cDNA molecules. Each CDR3 protein gets one entry after TCRdb re-called the PCR reads with MiXCR. The sample has around 400,000 distinct CDR3 sequences; 39% are singletons. With regard to this clonotype: The antigen is not known.

The V call is TRBV2, the J call TRBJ2-3; D gene uncertain. The sample was blood. The sequence was obtained from a girl aged 2 to 10 with multiple sclerosis. CDR3 in DNA: TGTGCCAGCAGTGAGAGGACGATCAGCACAGATACGCAGTATTTT. Amino acids: CASSERTISTDTQYF.